Listed below are T cell receptor beta chains from one sample, sequenced in a study of blood T cell repertoires in COVID-19. Produced via immunoSEQ multiplex PCR; TCRdb's table is partial and in-frame only. This sample has roughly 150,000 clones, with 75% to 90% found just once. Sequencing was carried out using peripheral blood. The receptor source for this set is a woman in her thirties or forties with acute or convalescent COVID-19. Each CDR3 is given with its conserved first and last residue. D genes are given only for firm matches. Size is stated for part of the rows, as once, few or many counts, or as a class when the clone is expanded.

D gene: TRBD1; J gene: TRBJ1-2; V gene: TRBV2; clone size: once; CDR3 protein: CASNRQGGDYGYTF; CDR3 DNA: TGTGCCAGCAACCGACAGGGGGGGGACTATGGCTACACCTTC
D gene: TRBD1; J gene: TRBJ1-1; V gene: TRBV7-3; clone size: NA; CDR3 protein: CASSLQDRGAEAFF; CDR3 DNA: TGTGCCAGCAGCCTCCAGGACAGGGGGGCTGAAGCTTTCTTT
D gene: NA; J gene: TRBJ2-7; V gene: TRBV7-2; clone size: NA; CDR3 protein: CASSYLSGGLREQYF; CDR3 DNA: TGTGCCAGCAGCTACCTATCCGGGGGGCTGAGGGAGCAGTACTTC
D gene: NA; J gene: TRBJ1-5; V gene: TRBV6-5; clone size: NA; CDR3 protein: CASSYGGGNQPQHF; CDR3 DNA: TGTGCCAGCAGTTACGGGGGCGGGAATCAGCCCCAGCATTTT
D gene: NA; J gene: TRBJ2-2; V gene: TRBV13; clone size: NA; CDR3 protein: CASSLNFEGGPNTGELFF; CDR3 DNA: TGTGCCAGCAGCTTAAATTTTGAAGGCGGGCCGAACACCGGGGAGCTGTTTTTT
D gene: NA; J gene: TRBJ1-6; V gene: TRBV27; clone size: many; CDR3 protein: CASSREGFNSPLHF; CDR3 DNA: TGTGCCAGCAGCAGGGAAGGCTTCAATTCACCCCTCCACTTT
D gene: NA; J gene: TRBJ1-6; V gene: TRBV28; clone size: few; CDR3 protein: CASSFLRSPLHF; CDR3 DNA: TGTGCCAGCAGTTTTCTGAGGTCACCCCTCCACTTT
D gene: NA; J gene: TRBJ1-1; V gene: TRBV14; clone size: NA; CDR3 protein: CASSQVGNLNTEAFF; CDR3 DNA: TGTGCCAGCAGCCAAGTCGGGAATTTGAACACTGAAGCTTTCTTT
D gene: NA; J gene: TRBJ2-3; V gene: TRBV11-3; clone size: NA; CDR3 protein: CASSLRLLETDTQYF; CDR3 DNA: TGTGCCAGCAGCTTAAGATTGTTGGAGACAGATACGCAGTATTTT
D gene: TRBD2; J gene: TRBJ2-5; V gene: TRBV3-1/TRBV3-2; clone size: NA; CDR3 protein: CASSRTLAGGEETQYF; CDR3 DNA: TGTGCCAGCAGCCGTACACTAGCGGGAGGGGAAGAGACCCAGTACTTC
D gene: NA; J gene: TRBJ2-7; V gene: TRBV6-4; clone size: NA; CDR3 protein: CASSEDGGSHYEQYF; CDR3 DNA: TGTGCCAGCAGTGAGGACGGGGGTAGTCACTACGAGCAGTACTTC